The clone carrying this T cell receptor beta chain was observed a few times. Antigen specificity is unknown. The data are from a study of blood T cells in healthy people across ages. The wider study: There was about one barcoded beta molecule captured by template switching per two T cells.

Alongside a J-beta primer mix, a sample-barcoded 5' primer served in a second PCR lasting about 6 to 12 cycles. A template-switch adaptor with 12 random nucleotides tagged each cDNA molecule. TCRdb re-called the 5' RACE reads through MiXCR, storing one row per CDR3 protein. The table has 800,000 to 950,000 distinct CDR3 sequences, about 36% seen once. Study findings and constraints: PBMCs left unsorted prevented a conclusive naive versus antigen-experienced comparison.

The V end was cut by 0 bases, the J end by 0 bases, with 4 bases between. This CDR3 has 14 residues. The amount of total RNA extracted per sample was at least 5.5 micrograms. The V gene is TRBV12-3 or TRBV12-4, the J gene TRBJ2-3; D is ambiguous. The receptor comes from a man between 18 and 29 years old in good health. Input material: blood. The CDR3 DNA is TGTGCCAGCAGTTTAGCGCACAGCACAGATACGCAGTATTTT. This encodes CASSLAHSTDTQYF.